This TCR beta chain was sequenced for a study of T cells after yellow fever vaccination. Study observations and caveats: The booster saw the reappearance of most primary-vaccination clones (nearly 98% CD4, 80% to 90% CD8).

A single record per CDR3 protein comes from TCRdb applying MiXCR to the 5' RACE reads. The sample carries about 85,000 distinct CDR3 sequences, about an eighth recorded once. Trimming removed 1 base from V and 0 bases from J, with 6 bases in between. The V gene's germline CDR1 is SGHAT and CDR2 FQDESV (reference sequence). The CDR3 spans 14 residues. The J gene is TRBJ2-5, the V gene TRBV11-1; D gene ambiguous. The receptor comes from a young man who received the YFV17D yellow fever vaccine. The sample here was CD8+ T cells not binding an NS4B(214-222) dextramer, sorted from PBMCs, taken 21 days after the first yellow fever vaccination. CDR3 nucleotides: TGTGCCAGCAGCTTAGTAAACGACCAAGAGACCCAGTACTTC. Translated, it gives CASSLVNDQETQYF.